This passage covers 25 T cell receptor beta chains from one sample sequenced in a study of Ad26.COV2.S vaccination and SARS-CoV-2 variants. Treatment: over 15 received Ad26.COV2.S at low or high dose, single or two shots; about 5 received placebo; per-sample allocation not given. Sampling was performed 63 days after the first vaccine or placebo injection. Clones were sequenced by immunoSEQ multiplex PCR, and TCRdb holds only the in-frame ones, with some missing. The sample lists 300,000 to 400,000 clones, more than 75% seen once, with 2.5% to 3.5% in the top ten. The material sequenced was peripheral blood, taken in a trial of Ad26.COV2.S vaccine versus placebo. The origin of the receptors is a person between 18 and 60 years old who received the Ad26.COV2.S COVID-19 vaccine or a placebo.

This CDR3 reads CASSVQGSQGYGYTF. CDR3 sequence (DNA): TGTGCCAGCAGCGTCCAGGGGTCCCAGGGCTATGGCTACACCTTC. This chain connects TRBV6-5 to TRBJ1-2; D is perhaps TRBD1 (6 bases). Trimming removed 6 bases at V and 4 bases at J, with 18 bases between. The CDR3 consists of 15 residues. Looked up from germline, CDR1 is MNHEY and CDR2 is SVGAGI.

The count of this clone is one. The V call is TRBV12-3 or TRBV12-4, the J call TRBJ1-2; D is ambiguous. V shed 5 bases and J shed 4 bases, with 11 bases lying between them. This CDR3 has 13 residues. The CDR3 is CASSASETYGYTF. As DNA, the CDR3 is TGTGCCAGCAGTGCTTCGGAGACCTATGGCTACACCTTC.

About this clone itself: Other nucleotide sequences from this sample produce the same CDR3. This chain's CDR3 is CASSYSGETQYF. CDR3 DNA: TGTGCCAGCAGTTACTCGGGAGAGACCCAGTACTTC. The chain is built from TRBV6-2 or TRBV6-3 and TRBJ2-5; no clear D. Germline CDR1 MNHEY, CDR2 SVGEGT. Trimming pared 0 bases from V and 4 bases from J, leaving 3 bases between. This CDR3 is built from 12 residues.

The chain uses TRBV7-2 and TRBJ1-4, with 7 bases fitting TRBD1. CDR3 length: 15 residues. Germline V gives CDR1 SGHTA, CDR2 FQGNSA. V lost 5 bases, J lost 11 bases, and 14 bases stayed unmatched. Here the CDR3 DNA reads TGTGCCAGCAGCCAAGAGGCAGGGGGTTTGGAGAAACTGTTTTTT. Its protein is CASSQEAGGLEKLFF.

The chain combines TRBV28 with TRBJ1-5, with TRBD1 matching over 7 bases. Trimming removed 6 bases from V and 0 bases from J; junction bases left unmatched: 11. This CDR3 comprises 17 residues. The germline gives CDR1 MDHEN, CDR2 SYDVKM. In DNA form, the CDR3 reads TGTGCCAGCAGCCCAATACAGGGGCGGAGTAGCAATCAGCCCCAGCATTTT. Residues: CASSPIQGRSSNQPQHF.

V is TRBV7-9 and J is TRBJ1-5; 12 bases are a match to TRBD1. Germline-derived CDR1 and CDR2 are SEHNR and FQNEAQ (reference sequence). The CDR3 has 17 residues. The V and J ends lost 5 bases and 4 bases, in that order; junction bases with no gene match: 9. CDR3 sequence reads: CASSNSGTGGANQPQHF. Written as DNA, the CDR3 is TGTGCCAGCAGCAATTCAGGGACAGGGGGCGCGAATCAGCCCCAGCATTTT. Together with reference TRBV7-9 and TRBJ1-5, the CDR3 gives the full variable domain: DTGVSQNPRHKITKRGQNVTFRCDPISEHNRLYWYRQTLGQGPEFLTYFQNEAQLEKSRLLSDRFSAERPKGSFSTLEIQRTEQGDSAMYLCASSNSGTGGANQPQHFGDGTRLSIL.

This clone has just a few counts. V and J are TRBV21-1 and TRBJ2-7; TRBD2, the D gene given by the table, was not confirmed from the DNA. TRBV21-1 is designated a pseudogene. The CDR3 runs to 18 residues. CDR3 residues: CASSVNSSGRAKTYEQYF. As DNA, the CDR3 is TGTGCCAGCAGCGTGAACTCTAGCGGGAGGGCCAAAACCTACGAGCAGTACTTC.

V and J are TRBV7-9 and TRBJ2-5, with TRBD1 identical over 8 bases. The germline gives CDR1 SEHNR, CDR2 FQNEAQ (reference sequence). The CDR3 spans 16 residues. With V trimmed by 4 bases and J by 5 bases, 12 bases remained unmatched. The CDR3 nucleotides read TGTGCCAGCAGCTCCCGGGGGCCTAACAGGGGGGAGACCCAGTACTTC. Residues: CASSSRGPNRGETQYF.

This chain links TRBV19 with TRBJ1-5; perhaps TRBD1 as D (5 bases). The CDR3 consists of 16 residues. V gave up 6 bases and J gave up 0 bases, with 15 bases separating them. Per germline, CDR1 LNHDA and CDR2 SQIVND (reference sequence). CDR3 in amino acids: CASRARGRDSNQPQHF. The CDR3 region has the DNA TGTGCCAGTAGAGCACGGGGCCGGGATAGCAATCAGCCCCAGCATTTT.

The chain carries TRBV6-2 or TRBV6-3 and TRBJ2-7, with TRBD1 matching 8 bases. Trimming cost V 0 bases and J 2 bases; bases outside gene matches: 9. CDR1 MNHEY and CDR2 SVGEGT come from the germline V gene. The CDR3 is made up of 17 amino acids. The CDR3 DNA reads TGTGCCAGCAGTTACTCCACCCGGGACAGGACCACCTACGAGCAGTACTTC. Translating gives CASSYSTRDRTTYEQYF.

The chain couples TRBV27 to TRBJ1-4; D gene ambiguous. Trimming took 3 bases from V and 1 from J, leaving 6 bases between them. Germline CDR1 MNHEY, CDR2 SMNVEV (reference sequence). CDR3 size: 14 residues. CDR3 DNA: TGTGCCAGCAGTTTGATTGGAACTAATGAAAAACTGTTTTTT. It encodes CASSLIGTNEKLFF.

This clone has a count of ten or more. This rearrangement joins TRBV11-2 to TRBJ2-7, with TRBD1 matching 7 bases. CDR1 and CDR2 from the germline V gene are SGHAT and FQNNGV. The V segment lost 5 bases and the J segment 0 bases; nucleotides outside the gene matches: 7. The CDR3 runs to 15 residues. This CDR3 reads CASSRQGSRSYEQYF. CDR3 bases: TGTGCCAGCAGCCGACAGGGTTCGCGCTCCTACGAGCAGTACTTC.

The rearrangement uses TRBV5-6 and TRBJ2-2; D gene ambiguous. Germline V gives CDR1 SGHDT, CDR2 YYEEEE. CDR3 length equals 17 residues. Trimming cost V 2 bases and J 1 base, with 15 bases left between them. CDR3 amino acids: CASSFWPRVRNTGELFF. The DNA for the CDR3 is TGTGCCAGCAGCTTTTGGCCCCGCGTCAGGAACACCGGGGAGCTGTTTTTT.

This CDR3 is CASSFKGSETQYF. The CDR3 DNA is TGTGCCAGCAGCTTTAAGGGTTCAGAGACCCAGTACTTC. This chain uses TRBV5-4 with TRBJ2-5; unclear D gene. This CDR3 spans 13 amino acids. Germline V gives CDR1 SGHNT, CDR2 YYREEE (reference sequence). Trimming cost V 2 bases and J 4 bases, with 9 bases left between them.

This chain uses TRBV19 with TRBJ2-1, with 11 bases lining up with TRBD2. J lost 4 bases, V lost 3 bases, and 8 bases had no gene match. This CDR3 region has 17 residues. Germline assignment: CDR1 LNHDA and CDR2 SQIVND (reference sequence). The CDR3 here is CASSIPTPSGGYNEQFF. As DNA, the CDR3 is TGTGCCAGTAGTATTCCCACCCCTAGCGGGGGGTACAATGAGCAGTTCTTC.

The gene calls are TRBV2 and TRBJ2-3; 9 positions agree with TRBD2. Germline V gene sequence: CDR1 SNHLY, CDR2 FYNNEI. J was trimmed by 5 bases and V by 3 bases; bases with no gene match: 6. The CDR3 is made up of 15 amino acids. In DNA form, the CDR3 reads TGTGCCAGCAGTGATTGGCGGGGGGGCGTAGATACGCAGTATTTT. Translation: CASSDWRGGVDTQYF.

V usage is TRBV6-2 or TRBV6-3 and J usage is TRBJ2-1, with D perhaps TRBD2 (5 bases). The CDR3 is 15 residues long. Germline V CDR1 and CDR2: MNHEY, SVGEGT. Trimming removed 5 bases from V and 7 bases from J, with 18 bases in between. CDR3 loop: CASSPVPVAINEQFF. DNA of the CDR3: TGTGCCAGCAGTCCCGTCCCTGTAGCGATTAATGAGCAGTTCTTC.

The table lists this clone with a count of one. This chain uses TRBV5-1 with TRBJ1-2; D ambiguous. Germline V gene data show CDR1 as SGHRS and CDR2 as YFSETQ. The length of the CDR3 is 13 residues. The V and J ends lost 4 bases and 2 bases respectively, with 9 bases between them. CDR3 in DNA: TGCGCCAGCAGCCAGACCTCGAACTATGGCTACACCTTC. This sequence encodes CASSQTSNYGYTF.

This clone showed up just once. The V and J genes are TRBV5-1 and TRBJ2-7; 10 nucleotides line up with TRBD1. Germline CDR1 is SGHRS and CDR2 is YFSETQ. V was clipped by 7 bases and J by 5 bases; unmatched bases: 6. CDR3 length equals 13 residues. In nucleotides, the CDR3 is TGCGCCAGCGGACAGGGGGGTAGGAACGAGCAGTACTTC. Translation: CASGQGGRNEQYF. The entire variable domain, with the rest obtained from reference TRBV5-1 and TRBJ2-7, is as follows: KAGVTQTPRYLIKTRGQQVTLSCSPISGHRSVSWYQQTPGQGLQFLFEYFSETQRNKGNFPGRFSGRQFSNSRSEMNVSTLELGDSALYLCASGQGGRNEQYFGPGTRLTVT.

This chain uses TRBV12-3 or TRBV12-4 with TRBJ1-1, with a tentative D call TRBD1 (5 bases). There are 12 residues in the CDR3. Trimming took 4 bases from V and 6 from J, leaving 9 bases between them. CDR3 sequence reads: CASSWGTAEAFF. CDR3 DNA sequence: TGTGCCAGCAGTTGGGGGACCGCTGAAGCTTTCTTT.

Notes on this clone: This sample also contains other DNA sequences that code for the same CDR3. The V and J genes are TRBV2 and TRBJ2-3; D possibly corresponds to TRBD1 (6 bases). Trimming cost V 3 bases and J 6 bases, with 13 bases left between them. Germline V gene lookup returns CDR1 SNHLY and CDR2 FYNNEI. The length of the CDR3 is 14 residues. The CDR3 here is CASSESQGSDTQYF. The CDR3 DNA is TGTGCCAGCAGTGAGTCACAGGGCAGCGATACGCAGTATTTT.

This clone has more than one count but fewer than ten. J is TRBJ2-2 and V is TRBV5-1; 11 nucleotides align to TRBD2. The CDR3 consists of 16 residues. The trim removed 4 bases at V and 1 base at J, leaving 3 bases unmatched. The germline CDR1 and CDR2 sequences are SGHRS and YFSETQ. The CDR3 spells CASSELAGVNTGELFF. CDR3 nucleotide sequence: TGCGCCAGCAGCGAACTAGCGGGGGTGAACACCGGGGAGCTGTTTTTT.

The rearrangement links TRBV30 to TRBJ1-3; no clear D gene. Germline CDR1 GTSNPN, CDR2 SVGIG (reference sequence). The CDR3 is 14 residues long. Trimming cost V 4 bases and J 2 bases, with 12 bases left between them. The CDR3 loop is CAWIRVLPGNTIYF. The CDR3 DNA follows: TGTGCCTGGATTAGGGTCCTGCCTGGAAACACCATATATTTT.

J is TRBJ1-2 and V is TRBV13; D uncertain. The V end lost 4 bases, the J end lost 13 bases, and 4 bases lay between the germline ends. From germline, CDR1 is PRHDT and CDR2 FYEKMQ (reference sequence). This CDR3 spans 8 amino acids. CDR3 DNA: TGTGCCAGCAGCTCATGCACCTTC. Its protein is CASSSCTF.

This chain uses TRBV29-1 with TRBJ2-3; D ambiguous. V gave up 7 bases and J gave up 3 bases, with 17 bases separating them. This CDR3 has 14 amino acids. Germline CDR1 reads SQVTM; CDR2 reads ANQGSEA. CDR3 sequence (DNA): TGCAGCGCCGAGGCCATCCCCTCGACAGATACGCAGTATTTT. Its translation: CSAEAIPSTDTQYF.